Here is one TCR beta chain with its context. Terminally differentiated effector memory CD45RA+ cells were left out of the naive CD8 fraction, which was CD45RO-negative and positively selected for CCR7. Every donor was a Caucasian adult from Nashville, Tennessee. The sample is drawn from a study of shared clonotypes between healthy human individuals. Study overall: Each donor contributed plates that comprised three CD4 naive, three CD4 memory, two CD8 naive and one CD8 memory.

Data came from immunoSEQ multiplex PCR; TCRdb stores just in-frame clones and leaves some out. The data contain 1.5 million to 2.5 million clones, over 85% of them seen just once; the ten biggest clones take up 0.9% to 1.5%. The V and J ends lost 0 bases and 0 bases respectively, with 4 bases between them. The CDR3 contains 14 residues. Germline V lookup: CDR1 SGHNT, CDR2 YYREEE (reference sequence). Sequenced sample: naive CD8+ T cells sorted from blood. The sequence was obtained from a young man in good health. The J gene is TRBJ1-3, the V gene TRBV5-4; D gene unclear. CDR3 in amino acids: CASSLGSSGNTIYF. CDR3 bases: TGTGCCAGCAGCTTGGGGAGCTCTGGAAACACCATATATTTT.